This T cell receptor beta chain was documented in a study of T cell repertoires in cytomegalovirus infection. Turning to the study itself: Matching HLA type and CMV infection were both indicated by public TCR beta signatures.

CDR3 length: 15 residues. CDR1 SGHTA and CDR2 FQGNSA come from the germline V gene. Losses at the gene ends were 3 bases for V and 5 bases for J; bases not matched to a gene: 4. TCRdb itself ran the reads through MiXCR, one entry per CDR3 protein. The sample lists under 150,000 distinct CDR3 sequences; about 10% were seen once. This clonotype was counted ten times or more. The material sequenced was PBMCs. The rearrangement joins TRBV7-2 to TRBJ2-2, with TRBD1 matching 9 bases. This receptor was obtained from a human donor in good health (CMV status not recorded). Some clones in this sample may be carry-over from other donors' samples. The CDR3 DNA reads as TGTGCCAGCAGCTTTTCGACAGGGGGGACCGGGGAGCTGTTTTTT. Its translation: CASSFSTGGTGELFF.